One sample yielded the 23 T cell receptor beta chains listed below, sequenced in a study of OX40 agonist ivuxolimab in advanced cancers. Preparation of the library involved the immunoSEQ multiplex PCR assay. TCRdb provides this immuneACCESS table in a form limited to in-frame rearrangements. Some clones are lacking; in checked studies, under half of them reflect an unresolved V gene, and why the rest are absent is not known. The sample contains 65,000 to 90,000 clones, more than 85% of them found a single time. 10% of the sample goes to the ten largest clones. The sample here was CD4+ or CD8+ T cells sorted from blood, taken in a trial of the OX40 agonist ivuxolimab. The source is an adult with an advanced solid tumor such as melanoma, head and neck, liver or kidney cancer.

The rearrangement uses TRBV19 and TRBJ1-1; 11 positions match TRBD1. This CDR3 contains 15 residues. V shed 5 bases and J 1 base; nucleotides not matched to a gene: 3. The germline V gene encodes CDR1 LNHDA and CDR2 SQIVND (reference sequence). CDR3: CASSPGQGGNTEAFF. The CDR3 nucleotides are TGTGCCAGTAGTCCGGGACAGGGGGGGAACACTGAAGCTTTCTTT.

This clone has only one observation. For the CDR3, the DNA is TGTGCCAGCCGGGACAGGGGGCCGAATCAGCCCCAGCATTTT. Protein sequence: CASRDRGPNQPQHF. V and J are TRBV19 and TRBJ1-5; 12 bases map to TRBD1. J lost 4 bases, V lost 9 bases, and 4 bases had no gene match. This CDR3 is built from 14 residues. Germline-derived CDR1 and CDR2 are LNHDA and SQIVND (reference sequence).

This sequence joins TRBV19 and TRBJ2-7; D remains unclear. V lost 5 bases and J lost 3, with 23 bases in between. Germline CDR1 is LNHDA and CDR2 is SQIVND (reference sequence). The CDR3 is made up of 17 amino acids. DNA of the CDR3: TGTGCCAGTAGTCCCAGGCGGCCCGGACGGAAATACTACGAGCAGTACTTC. Translation: CASSPRRPGRKYYEQYF.

For the CDR3, the DNA is TGTGCCAGCAGCCCCAACGTTTGGGGCACTGAAGCTTTCTTT. Its protein is CASSPNVWGTEAFF. J is TRBJ1-1 and V is TRBV27; D gene uncertain. Germline loops: CDR1 MNHEY, CDR2 SMNVEV (reference sequence). V was shortened by 6 bases and J by 4 bases, with 15 bases between the two germline ends. This CDR3 region has 14 residues.

The chain links TRBV7-2 to TRBJ1-1; no reliable D call. The CDR3 loop spans 14 amino acids. Germline values: CDR1 SGHTA, CDR2 FQGNSA. The V and J ends lost 6 bases and 6 bases respectively, with 17 bases between them. Here the CDR3 reads CASRPSGGAAEAFF. CDR3 DNA sequence: TGTGCCAGCAGGCCGTCCGGCGGCGCGGCTGAAGCTTTCTTT.

This chain uses TRBV6-5 with TRBJ2-7; D unresolved. Trimming took 7 bases from V and 6 from J, leaving 13 bases between them. There are 12 residues in the CDR3. In germline, CDR1 is MNHEY, CDR2 SVGAGI. The CDR3 reads CASTLGNGEQYF. The CDR3 bases are TGTGCCAGCACCTTGGGGAATGGCGAGCAGTACTTC.

The rearrangement joins TRBV27 to TRBJ2-7; 8 bases agree with TRBD1. CDR3 size: 13 residues. Unmatched junction bases numbered 6, after V lost 4 bases and J lost 7 bases. The germline CDR1 and CDR2 sequences are MNHEY and SMNVEV (reference sequence). This CDR3 reads CASSWGQVREQYF. The CDR3 DNA reads TGTGCCAGCAGTTGGGGACAGGTGCGGGAGCAGTACTTC.

The chain recombines TRBV4-1 with TRBJ1-6; TRBD1 agrees at 7 bases. The CDR3 is 15 amino acids. The germline gives CDR1 MGHRA, CDR2 YSYEKL. After removal of 3 bases from V and 11 bases from J, the junction contained 10 bases not matched to a gene. This CDR3 reads CASSHEQGPTAPLHF. Here the CDR3 DNA reads TGCGCCAGCAGCCACGAACAGGGGCCGACTGCACCCCTCCACTTT.

J is TRBJ2-2 and V is TRBV27, with TRBD1 as a possible D gene (8 bases). Germline V gives CDR1 MNHEY, CDR2 SMNVEV (reference sequence). Deletions cut 1 base from V and 6 bases from J, with 18 bases between. This CDR3 region has 17 residues. In nucleotides, the CDR3 is TGTGCCAGCAGTTTATTCCCGACAGGGGAGGGCCCCGGGGAGCTGTTTTTT. Protein product: CASSLFPTGEGPGELFF.

This clone was recorded only once. Different DNA sequences within this sample yield the same CDR3. The chain couples TRBV5-1 to TRBJ2-7; D is ambiguous. Germline V CDR1 and CDR2: SGHRS, YFSETQ. This CDR3 contains 13 residues. V shed 0 bases and J shed 2 bases, with 6 bases lying between them. CDR3 amino acids: CASSLARTYEQYF. The CDR3 nucleotides are TGCGCCAGCAGCTTGGCCCGGACCTACGAGCAGTACTTC.

V is TRBV10-1 and J is TRBJ1-1; weak D call: TRBD1 (5 bases). The CDR3 extends over 13 amino acids. Between the trimmed V and J ends, which lost 5 bases and 5 bases, there was a span of 12 bases. The germline V gene has CDR1 WNHNN and CDR2 SYGVQD (reference sequence). In DNA form, the CDR3 reads TGCGCCAGCAGTATCGGGGGGAGGACTGAAGCTTTCTTT. It encodes CASSIGGRTEAFF.

The chain recombines TRBV7-9 with TRBJ2-1; D uncertain. There are 15 residues in the CDR3. Per germline, CDR1 SEHNR and CDR2 FQNEAQ (reference sequence). V was clipped by 4 bases and J by 9 bases, with 19 bases between them. CDR3 DNA: TGTGCCAGCAGCTCGAACCCCCGGGTCGACGGTGAGCAGTTCTTC. Protein product: CASSSNPRVDGEQFF. Full variable domain (remainder filled in from reference TRBV7-9 and TRBJ2-1): DTGVSQNPRHKITKRGQNVTFRCDPISEHNRLYWYRQTLGQGPEFLTYFQNEAQLEKSRLLSDRFSAERPKGSFSTLEIQRTEQGDSAMYLCASSSNPRVDGEQFFGPGTRLTVL.

The chain uses TRBV6-5 and TRBJ2-7; perhaps TRBD2 as D (6 bases). Germline CDR1 reads MNHEY; CDR2 reads SVGAGI. This CDR3 spans 15 amino acids. The V end lost 0 bases, the J end lost 3 bases, and 12 bases lay between the germline ends. DNA of the CDR3: TGTGCCAGCAGTTACTCGCGGGGTCCCCTCTACGAGCAGTACTTC. This translates into CASSYSRGPLYEQYF.

The rearrangement joins TRBV6-8 to TRBJ1-5; D is unresolved. Germline V lookup: CDR1 MNHGY, CDR2 SAAAGT. The CDR3 is 15 amino acids. Trimming left V 4 bases short and J 4 bases short, with 14 bases between. The CDR3 loop is CASSSYSGSNQPQHF. The CDR3 coding sequence is TGTGCCAGCAGTTCCTACAGCGGCTCTAATCAGCCCCAGCATTTT.

The CDR3 DNA reads as TGTGCCAGCAGCTTGTTTTCGACAGGGGGGACTCTTGGCTACACCTTC. Protein product: CASSLFSTGGTLGYTF. The V and J genes are TRBV5-5 and TRBJ1-2; 9 bases are a match to TRBD1. Per germline, CDR1 SGHKS and CDR2 YYEKEE (reference sequence). This CDR3 is 16 amino acids long. V gave up 1 base and J gave up 7 bases; unmatched junction bases: 11.

V usage is TRBV4-3 and J usage is TRBJ2-1; the match to TRBD2 covers 7 bases. Germline-derived CDR1 and CDR2 are LGHNA and YSLEER. V lost 0 bases to trimming and J lost 0 bases; unmatched junction nucleotides: 5. The CDR3 is made up of 17 amino acids. Written as DNA, the CDR3 is TGCGCCAGCAGCCAAGATAGGGCTAGCGGCTCCTACAATGAGCAGTTCTTC. Translation: CASSQDRASGSYNEQFF.

The rearrangement links TRBV6-5 to TRBJ2-5; 8 positions match TRBD2. V lost 2 bases and J lost 2; bases outside the gene matches: 7. Germline V gives CDR1 MNHEY, CDR2 SVGAGI. This CDR3 comprises 16 residues. The CDR3 sequence is CASSYNAASGQETQYF. CDR3 DNA: TGTGCCAGCAGTTACAACGCGGCTAGCGGGCAAGAGACCCAGTACTTC.

The chain combines TRBV6-5 with TRBJ2-5; 7 bases are shared with TRBD2. J lost 2 bases, V lost 6 bases, and 3 bases had no gene match. CDR3 length: 13 residues. Germline V gene lookup returns CDR1 MNHEY and CDR2 SVGAGI. The CDR3 region is CASSPGGQETQYF. CDR3 sequence (DNA): TGTGCCAGCAGCCCCGGGGGGCAAGAGACCCAGTACTTC.

The chain has TRBV7-2 and TRBJ2-4; D perhaps matches TRBD2 (6 bases). Germline assignment: CDR1 SGHTA and CDR2 FQGNSA. V was shortened by 1 base and J by 1 base, with 8 bases between the two germline ends. The CDR3 totals 15 residues. CDR3 DNA: TGTGCCAGCAGCTTAGGGGGGGTGGCCAAAAACATTCAGTACTTC. It specifies CASSLGGVAKNIQYF.

The chain combines TRBV4-2 with TRBJ2-3, with D possibly being TRBD2 (5 bases). CDR1 is LGHNA and CDR2 is YNFKEQ in the germline V gene. The CDR3 has 17 residues. The V and J ends lost 0 bases and 4 bases respectively, with 17 bases between them. This CDR3 is CASSQDLPGSLADTQYF. CDR3 nucleotides: TGTGCCAGCAGCCAAGATCTTCCGGGGAGTCTTGCAGATACGCAGTATTTT.

The V and J genes are TRBV6-5 and TRBJ1-2; D is undetermined. Germline CDR1 and CDR2: MNHEY and SVGAGI. The V end lost 0 bases, the J end lost 3 bases, and 11 bases lay between the germline ends. There are 15 residues in the CDR3. The CDR3 loop is CASSYSGSGYYGYTF. The CDR3 DNA sequence: TGTGCCAGCAGTTACTCGGGATCGGGGTACTATGGCTACACCTTC.

V is TRBV11-2 and J is TRBJ2-1; TRBD2 might be the D (5 bases). The germline CDR1 and CDR2 sequences are SGHAT and FQNNGV. Deletions cut 4 bases from V and 7 bases from J, with 11 bases between. The CDR3 sequence is 13 residues long. The CDR3 loop reads CASSSPAVNEQFF. DNA for the CDR3: TGTGCCAGCAGCTCCCCAGCGGTAAATGAGCAGTTCTTC.

V is TRBV6-1 and J is TRBJ1-6, with a possible D match to TRBD1 (6 bases). The CDR3 extends over 17 amino acids. The ends were cut back, 2 bases at V and 1 base at J, with 12 bases in the middle. Germline CDR1 and CDR2: MNHNS and SASEGT. The CDR3 region is CASSELRGASYNSPLHF. The DNA of the CDR3 is TGTGCCAGCAGTGAATTAAGGGGGGCTTCCTATAATTCACCCCTCCACTTT.